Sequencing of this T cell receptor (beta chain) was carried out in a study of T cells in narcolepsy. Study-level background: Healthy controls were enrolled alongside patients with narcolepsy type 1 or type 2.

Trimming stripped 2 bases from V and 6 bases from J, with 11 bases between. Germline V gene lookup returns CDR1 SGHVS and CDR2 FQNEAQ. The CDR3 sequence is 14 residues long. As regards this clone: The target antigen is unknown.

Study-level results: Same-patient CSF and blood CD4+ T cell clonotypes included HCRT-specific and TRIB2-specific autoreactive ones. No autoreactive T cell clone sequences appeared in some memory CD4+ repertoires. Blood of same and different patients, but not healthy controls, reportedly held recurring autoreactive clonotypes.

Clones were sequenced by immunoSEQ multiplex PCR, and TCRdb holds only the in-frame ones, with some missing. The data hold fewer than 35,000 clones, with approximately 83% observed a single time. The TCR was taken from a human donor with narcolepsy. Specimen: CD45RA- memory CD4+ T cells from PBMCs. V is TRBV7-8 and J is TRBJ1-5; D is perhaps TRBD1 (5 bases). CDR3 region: CASSLIRGSQPQHF. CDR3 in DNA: TGTGCCAGCAGCTTAATTCGGGGGAGTCAGCCCCAGCATTTT.